The 15 T cell receptor beta chains below come from one sample, sequenced in a study. TCRdb re-called the 5' RACE reads with MiXCR, one entry per CDR3 protein. Found here are roughly 40,000 distinct CDR3 sequences, under 20% of them singletons; the top ten hold about 2.8%. The sequenced sample consisted of naive CD4+ T cells sorted from a lymph node. Subset in this sample: naive CD4+ T cells, CD4+CD45RA+CD25-. The receptor source for this set is a female donor with breast cancer.

This clonotype was observed at least ten times. V and J are TRBV9 and TRBJ2-1, with D tentatively TRBD1 (5 bases). The germline V gene encodes CDR1 SGDLS and CDR2 YYNGEE. Trimming removed 0 bases at V and 0 bases at J, with 13 bases between. The CDR3 runs to 17 residues. The CDR3 DNA follows: TGTGCCAGCAGCGTAGGGGGCGGTCAGAGCTCCTACAATGAGCAGTTCTTC. Translation gives CASSVGGGQSSYNEQFF.

This clonotype showed up many times. The V and J genes are TRBV28 and TRBJ2-3, with D maybe TRBD2 (6 bases). CDR1 is MDHEN, CDR2 SYDVKM, per germline. This CDR3 spans 15 amino acids. The V gene lost 5 bases and the J gene lost 5 bases, with 17 bases spanning the gap. This chain's CDR3 is CASSRPSVGEDTQYF. CDR3 in DNA: TGTGCCAGCAGTCGGCCTAGCGTTGGGGAAGATACGCAGTATTTT. The complete variable domain, with remaining parts taken from reference TRBV28 and TRBJ2-3, reads DVKVTQSSRYLVKRTGEKVFLECVQDMDHENMFWYRQDPGLGLRLIYFSYDVKMKEKGDIPEGYSVSREKKERFSLILESASTNQTSMYLCASSRPSVGEDTQYFGPGTRLTVL.

This clonotype showed up just a few times. This sequence joins TRBV7-2 and TRBJ2-3, with D unresolved. Between the trimmed V and J ends, which lost 5 bases and 3 bases, there was a span of 12 bases. The CDR3 extends over 14 amino acids. In germline, CDR1 is SGHTA, CDR2 FQGNSA. The chain's CDR3 is CASSLIGRTDTQYF. The DNA of the CDR3 is TGTGCCAGCAGCCTCATCGGGCGAACAGATACGCAGTATTTT.

The V call is TRBV7-3, the J call TRBJ2-7; D not resolved. With 5 bases removed from V and 4 bases from J, the gap between germline ends came to 12 bases. The CDR3 extends over 13 amino acids. Germline values: CDR1 SGHTA, CDR2 FQGTGA. CDR3 region: CASSPYLGYEQYF. CDR3 in DNA: TGTGCCAGCAGCCCCTACCTCGGGTACGAGCAGTACTTC.

This clonotype has a handful of counts. The rearrangement links TRBV12-3 or TRBV12-4 to TRBJ1-1, with D tentatively TRBD1 (6 bases). The germline V and J ends were trimmed by 5 bases and 5 bases, with 9 bases remaining between them. This CDR3 has 12 residues. CDR3 sequence: CASSGTRTEAFF. The CDR3 DNA follows: TGTGCCAGCAGTGGGACACGGACTGAAGCTTTCTTT.

In regard to this clonotype: The junction shows a germline mismatch at one end, possibly a read error. The genes are TRBV9 and TRBJ2-5, with TRBD2 identical over 9 bases. CDR1 is SGDLS and CDR2 is YYNGEE in the germline V gene. This CDR3 spans 15 amino acids. CDR3 region: CASSVSLAGRETQYF. The CDR3 DNA is TGTGCCAGCAGCGTGAGTCTAGCGGGACGGGAGACTCAGTACTTC.

In its sample, this clonotype was seen a few times. The V gene is TRBV6-2 or TRBV6-3, the J gene TRBJ2-1; 16 bases are a match to TRBD2. Per the germline V gene, CDR1 is MNHEY and CDR2 is SVGEGT. The ends lost 6 bases at V and 3 bases at J; junction bases unmatched: 14. The CDR3 runs 20 residues. CDR3 sequence reads: CASRQAPGLAGGPGYNEQFF. CDR3 coding DNA: TGTGCCAGCAGGCAGGCTCCGGGACTAGCGGGAGGGCCAGGCTACAATGAGCAGTTCTTC.

A few counts support this clonotype. The rearrangement uses TRBV6-6 and TRBJ1-1, with D unclear. The CDR3 covers 10 residues. V was pared by 4 bases and J by 5 bases, with 2 bases between. Germline assignment: CDR1 MNHNY and CDR2 SVGAGI (reference sequence). The CDR3, as DNA: TGTGCCAGCAGTTTAACTGAAGCTTTCTTT. This encodes CASSLTEAFF.

This clonotype was counted a few times. The chain combines TRBV5-1 with TRBJ1-5; 7 bases match TRBD1. The CDR3 sequence is 15 residues long. Germline V lookup: CDR1 SGHRS, CDR2 YFSETQ. With V trimmed by 0 bases and J by 2 bases, 2 bases remained unmatched. The CDR3 spells CASSLDGQGNQPQHF. The CDR3 bases are TGCGCCAGCAGCTTGGATGGACAGGGCAATCAGCCCCAGCATTTT.

This clonotype was seen many times. The chain joins TRBV6-6 to TRBJ1-2; D uncertain. Per the germline V gene, CDR1 is MNHNY and CDR2 is SVGAGI (reference sequence). The CDR3 runs 13 residues. V was shortened by 6 bases and J by 0 bases, with 8 bases between the two germline ends. The chain's CDR3 is CASSNQANYGYTF. The CDR3 bases are TGTGCCAGCAGCAACCAGGCTAACTATGGCTACACCTTC.

This clonotype was observed a few times. The chain recombines TRBV5-1 with TRBJ2-6; TRBD1 matches at 9 bases. Germline V gene data show CDR1 as SGHRS and CDR2 as YFSETQ. The CDR3 runs 16 residues. The V gene end was trimmed by 0 bases and the J gene end by 4 bases; junction bases not matched to a gene: 2. The CDR3 region has the DNA TGCGCCAGCAGCTTGGACAGGGGGCGAGGGGCCAACGTCCTGACTTTC. It codes for CASSLDRGRGANVLTF. Using reference TRBV5-1 and TRBJ2-6 for the parts outside the CDR3, the full variable domain is KAGVTQTPRYLIKTRGQQVTLSCSPISGHRSVSWYQQTPGQGLQFLFEYFSETQRNKGNFPGRFSGRQFSNSRSEMNVSTLELGDSALYLCASSLDRGRGANVLTFGAGSRLTVL.

This clonotype has more than one count but fewer than ten. This chain uses TRBV11-2 with TRBJ2-3, with 8 bases matching TRBD1. The germline V gene encodes CDR1 SGHAT and CDR2 FQNNGV. The CDR3 runs 15 residues. Trimming cost V 5 bases and J 3 bases; bases outside gene matches: 7. The CDR3 region is CASSGTGGQTDTQYF. As DNA, the CDR3 is TGTGCCAGCAGCGGAACAGGGGGGCAGACAGATACGCAGTATTTT.

The table lists this clonotype with a few counts. The J gene is TRBJ2-7, the V gene TRBV20-1; 11 bases align to TRBD1. Germline lookup yields CDR1 DFQATT and CDR2 SNEGSKA (reference sequence). V lost 7 bases and J lost 2; bases outside the gene matches: 10. CDR3 length: 15 residues. This chain's CDR3 is CSVHSPGQGAYEQYF. CDR3 bases: TGCAGTGTCCACTCTCCGGGACAGGGGGCCTACGAGCAGTACTTC.

This clonotype has a count of ten or more. The junction differs from germline at one of its ends, possibly a read error. V and J are TRBV7-7 and TRBJ2-7; TRBD1 matches 9 bases. CDR1 and CDR2 from the germline V gene are SSHAT and FNYEAQ (reference sequence). This CDR3 is 14 amino acids long. The CDR3 DNA sequence: TGTGCTAGCAGCTTGGACAGGGGTGGCAACGAGCAGTACTTC. The encoded protein is CASSLDRGGNEQYF.

V is TRBV6-6 and J is TRBJ1-3, with D unclear. The CDR3 totals 12 residues. With 6 bases removed from V and 2 bases from J, the gap between germline ends came to 5 bases. The germline CDR1 and CDR2 sequences are MNHNY and SVGAGI (reference sequence). CDR3 nucleotides: TGTGCCAGCAGCCCGACTGGAAACACCATATATTTT. This translates into CASSPTGNTIYF.